Presented here are 4 T cell receptor beta chains from one specimen sequenced in a study of cytomegalovirus exposure and HLA in healthy donors. The PCR ran on 60 Vbeta and 13 Jbeta primers. The data were produced by immunoSEQ multiplex PCR, yet TCRdb's version contains in-frame clones alone and is incomplete. Among over 120,000 clones listed, roughly 75% were seen once. Sequencing was performed on PBMCs. The receptors here all came from a female donor in good health and CMV-seronegative.

The rearrangement uses TRBV30 and TRBJ2-5; the D is unclear. The CDR3 is 12 amino acids. CDR1 GTSNPN and CDR2 SVGIG come from the germline V gene (reference sequence). The ends were cut back, 4 bases at V and 4 bases at J, with 10 bases in the middle. CDR3 amino acids: CAWNLRGETQYF. CDR3 nucleotide sequence: TGTGCCTGGAACCTACGAGGAGAGACCCAGTACTTC.

The chain employs TRBV6-1 and TRBJ1-2, with D perhaps TRBD1 (5 bases). Trimming removed 3 bases at V and 8 bases at J, with 10 bases between. Germline V gene sequence: CDR1 MNHNS, CDR2 SASEGT. The CDR3 has 12 residues. CDR3 in DNA: TGTGCCAGCAGTGAGGGGAGGGGCGGCTACACCTTC. It codes for CASSEGRGGYTF.

The count of this clone is one. V and J are TRBV7-2 and TRBJ2-5, with TRBD2 as a possible D gene (6 bases). Looked up from germline, CDR1 is SGHTA and CDR2 is FQGNSA. V gave up 0 bases and J gave up 5 bases, with 16 bases separating them. This CDR3 has 16 residues. In DNA form, the CDR3 reads TGTGCCAGCAGCTTAGCTCCTTCGACGGGGAGGGAGACCCAGTACTTC. Its protein product is CASSLAPSTGRETQYF.

This clone was found a few times. The genes are TRBV5-6 and TRBJ1-2; the D is unclear. Deletions cut 5 bases from V and 5 bases from J, with 10 bases between. Germline V gives CDR1 SGHDT, CDR2 YYEEEE. The CDR3 has 12 amino acids. The CDR3 protein is CASSSLSYGYTF. The CDR3 DNA reads TGTGCCAGCAGTTCTCTTTCTTATGGCTACACCTTC.